This TCR beta chain was identified in a study of blood T cell repertoires in COVID-19. The wider study: Whether acute or convalescent, the COVID-19 samples came from the United States, Italy and Spain.

In the authors' workflow: Reference gene primer amplification gave nucleated cell count estimates. Repertoires were generated with immunoSEQ multiplex PCR, while TCRdb's copy carries only in-frame clones and drops some. V, J and clone size are taken as reported in that table, and D and trimming were inferred from the DNA itself. The table has 200,000 to 300,000 clones, 75% to 90% seen once. Trimming pared 0 bases from V and 1 base from J, leaving 6 bases between. Germline CDR1 reads SGHTA; CDR2 reads FQGNSA. This CDR3 spans 14 amino acids. Sequences were obtained from peripheral blood. This TCR derives from a woman in her 40s with acute or convalescent COVID-19. The chain carries TRBV7-2 and TRBJ1-1; tentative D call: TRBD1 (5 bases). In nucleotides, the CDR3 is TGTGCCAGCAGCTTAGCGGGGGGGAACACTGAAGCTTTCTTT. Translated: CASSLAGGNTEAFF.